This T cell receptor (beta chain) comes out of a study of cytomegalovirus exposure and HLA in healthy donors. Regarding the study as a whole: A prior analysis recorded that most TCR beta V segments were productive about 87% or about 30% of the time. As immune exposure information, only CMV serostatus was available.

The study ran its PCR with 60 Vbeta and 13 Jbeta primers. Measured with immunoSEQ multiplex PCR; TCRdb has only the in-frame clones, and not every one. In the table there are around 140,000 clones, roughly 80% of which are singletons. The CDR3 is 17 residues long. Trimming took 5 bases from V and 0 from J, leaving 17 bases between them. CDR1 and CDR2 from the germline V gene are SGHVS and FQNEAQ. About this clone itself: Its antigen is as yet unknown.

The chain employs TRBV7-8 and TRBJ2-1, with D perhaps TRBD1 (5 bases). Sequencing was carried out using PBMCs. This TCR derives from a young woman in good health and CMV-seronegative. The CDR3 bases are TGTGCCAGCAGCCGCCCCAAAACCCAGGGCTCCTACAATGAGCAGTTCTTC. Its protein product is CASSRPKTQGSYNEQFF.